Following are 8 T cell receptor beta chains from one sample sequenced in a study of breast tumors, draining lymph nodes, adjacent tissues. The lymph nodes were axillary draining lymph nodes from breast cancer patients. One entry per CDR3 protein, called by TCRdb with MiXCR from the multiplex PCR reads. The sample yields over 250,000 distinct CDR3 sequences, under 35% seen once. Sequences were obtained from axillary lymph node tissue. The receptor set was obtained from a female donor with breast cancer. Some clones in this sample may be carry-over from other donors' samples.

Comment on this clonotype: Just one base apart from a much larger clone, this may be a read error. This rearrangement joins TRBV13 to TRBJ2-5, with 8 nucleotides matching TRBD2. From germline, CDR1 is PRHDT and CDR2 FYEKMQ (reference sequence). The CDR3 has 18 residues. In DNA form, the CDR3 reads TGTACCAGCAGCGGCCGACTCCCATGGACTAGCCGCCAAGAGACCCAGTACTTC. Its translation is CTSSGRLPWTSRQETQYF. Looking up the rest from reference TRBV13 and TRBJ2-5 gives the full variable domain: AAGVIQSPRHLIKEKRETATLKCYPIPRHDTVYWYQQGPGQDPQFLISFYEKMQSDKGSIPDRFSAQQFSDYHSELNMSSLELGDSALYFCTSSGRLPWTSRQETQYFGPGTRLLVL.

The chain links TRBV10-3 to TRBJ2-7; D is uncertain. The CDR3 sequence is 11 residues long. Trimming removed 0 bases at V and 7 bases at J, with 4 bases between. Per germline, CDR1 ENHRY and CDR2 SYGVKD. CDR3 sequence: CAISESREQYF. The CDR3 nucleotides read TGTGCCATCAGTGAGTCGAGAGAGCAGTACTTC.

As for this clonotype: Because it lacks the conserved phenylalanine or tryptophan at the end, this CDR3 is likely a read error. The CDR3 reads CASSDNREHGYTL. The CDR3 region has the DNA TGTGCCAGCAGTGACAACAGGGAACATGGCTACACCCTC. This sequence joins TRBV2 and TRBJ1-2; D might be TRBD1 (6 bases). This CDR3 is built from 13 residues. With 3 bases removed from V and 6 bases from J, the gap between germline ends came to 11 bases. In germline, CDR1 is SNHLY, CDR2 FYNNEI.

Points on this clonotype: This CDR3 is missing its conserved last phenylalanine or tryptophan, likely due to a read error. The genes are TRBV9 and TRBJ2-7, with TRBD2 matching over 10 bases. CDR1 SGDLS and CDR2 YYNGEE come from the germline V gene. The CDR3 spans 16 residues. J was trimmed by 6 bases and V by 3 bases; bases with no gene match: 12. The CDR3 nucleotides are TGTGCCAGCAGCGAAGGACCGGGACTAGCGTTCACCGAGCAGTACCTC. Encoded protein: CASSEGPGLAFTEQYL.

The V call is TRBV28, the J call TRBJ1-5; maybe TRBD1 (5 bases). V shed 8 bases and J shed 6 bases, with 11 bases lying between them. This CDR3 comprises 12 residues. Germline V gene sequence: CDR1 MDHEN, CDR2 SYDVKM. CDR3 coding DNA: TGTGCCAGCCACCAGGGAGGTCAGCCCCAGCATTTT. Its protein is CASHQGGQPQHF.

A remark on this clonotype: The junction differs from germline at one of its ends, possibly a read error. The chain employs TRBV6-5 and TRBJ1-6; weak D call: TRBD1 (6 bases). Germline V gene lookup returns CDR1 MNHEY and CDR2 SVGAGI. CDR3 length equals 16 residues. CDR3 DNA sequence: TGTGCCAGCAGTCACTCCGGGACACCCGAGAATTCACCCCTCCACTTT. Protein sequence: CASSHSGTPENSPLHF.

This clonotype was found many times. V usage is TRBV19 and J usage is TRBJ2-1; 8 bases line up with TRBD1. The J segment lost 4 bases and the V segment lost 3 bases, leaving 5 bases of the junction unmatched. The CDR3 loop spans 15 amino acids. The germline V gene has CDR1 LNHDA and CDR2 SQIVND (reference sequence). CDR3 nucleotides: TGTGCCAGTAGTATTGCGCAGGGGGCATACAATGAGCAGTTCTTC. Protein product: CASSIAQGAYNEQFF.

This clonotype was seen at least ten times. The chain links TRBV30 to TRBJ1-5; D is unresolved. The germline CDR1 and CDR2 sequences are GTSNPN and SVGIG (reference sequence). Trimming took off 1 base at V and 6 bases at J, with 10 bases between the two ends. The CDR3 is 13 residues long. The CDR3 nucleotides read TGTGCCTGGAGTGAGGGAAACGGTCAGCCCCAGCATTTT. It is translated as CAWSEGNGQPQHF.